This TCR beta chain was sequenced during a study of cytomegalovirus exposure and HLA in healthy donors. Primers for the PCR totalled 60 Vbeta and 13 Jbeta. In the original processing: In a later analysis, the count reached about 80 million unique TCR beta chains, with 9 million to 11 million shared. Method: immunoSEQ multiplex PCR; TCRdb's copy keeps in-frame clones and lacks some. V, J and clone size are taken as reported in that table, and D and trimming were inferred from the DNA itself. The sample has about 110,000 clones, 65% to 80% seen once; the top ten hold 5% to 7.5%. Whole-study results and caveats: When a later analysis was performed, an Asian-associated ancestry cluster reportedly had fewer N-insertions than the approximately 690-donor mean. Among the sequence variants, a highly shared cluster was likely an artifact of sequencing.

Remarks on this clone: What it recognizes is unknown.

The receptor was derived from a woman in her fifties or sixties in good health and CMV-seropositive. Sequences were obtained from PBMCs.

This chain's CDR3 is CASSQGASGLGWDTQYF. CDR3 DNA: TGTGCCAGCAGCCAAGGGGCTAGCGGGCTCGGTTGGGATACGCAGTATTTT. The V call is TRBV7-2, the J call TRBJ2-3; 8 bases match TRBD2. The germline V gene has CDR1 SGHTA and CDR2 FQGNSA. This CDR3 has 17 residues. The J segment lost 6 bases and the V segment lost 5 bases, leaving 16 bases of the junction unmatched.